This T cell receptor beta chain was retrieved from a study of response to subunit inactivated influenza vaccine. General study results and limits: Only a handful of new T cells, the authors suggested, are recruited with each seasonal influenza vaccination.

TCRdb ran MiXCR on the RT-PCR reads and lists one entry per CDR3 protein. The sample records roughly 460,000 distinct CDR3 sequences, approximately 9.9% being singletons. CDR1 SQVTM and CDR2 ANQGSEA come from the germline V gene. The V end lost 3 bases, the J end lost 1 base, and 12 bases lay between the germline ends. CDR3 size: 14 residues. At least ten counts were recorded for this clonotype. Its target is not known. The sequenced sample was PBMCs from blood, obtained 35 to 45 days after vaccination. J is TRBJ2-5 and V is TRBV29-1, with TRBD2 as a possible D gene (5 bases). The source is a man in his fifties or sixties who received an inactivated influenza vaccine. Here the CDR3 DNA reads TGCAGCGTTGACGGGGTACAGACCCAAGAGACCCAGTACTTC. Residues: CSVDGVQTQETQYF.